Listed below are T cell receptor beta chains from one sample, sequenced in a study of T cells in Graves' hyperthyroidism and ophthalmopathy. MiXCR was run by TCRdb on the multiplex PCR reads, yielding one entry per CDR3 protein. The sample includes roughly 300,000 distinct CDR3 sequences, roughly 23% of them seen just once. The material sequenced was blood. The receptor set was obtained from a woman between 50 and 59 years old with Graves' hyperthyroidism. Each CDR3 is given with its conserved first and last residue. D genes are given only for firm matches. Not all rows give a size; the values are once, few, many and, for expanded clones, a class.

j_gene,d_gene,abundance,v_gene,CDR3aa,CDR3nt
TRBJ2-3,NA,many,TRBV5-5,CASSLSLSSEPRTDTQYF,TGTGCCAGCAGCTTGAGTCTGTCTTCGGAACCTCGCACAGATACGCAGTATTTT
TRBJ2-3,TRBD2,many,TRBV6-1,CASSVGTAGGTDTQYF,TGTGCCAGCAGTGTTGGGACGGCGGGGGGCACAGATACGCAGTATTTT
TRBJ2-5,TRBD1,NA,TRBV28,CASRPGTAGETQYF,TGTGCCAGCAGACCCGGGACAGCCGGGGAGACCCAGTACTTC
TRBJ2-2,NA,many,TRBV7-2,CASSTVLAGELFF,TGTGCCAGCAGCACTGTTCTAGCCGGGGAGCTGTTTTTT
TRBJ1-1,NA,many,TRBV28,CASSFPEHRGTEAFF,TGTGCCAGCAGTTTCCCCGAACATAGGGGAACTGAAGCTTTCTTT
TRBJ2-1,NA,many,TRBV11-3,CASSLVRTSGTYNEQFF,TGTGCCAGCAGCTTAGTACGTACGAGCGGAACTTACAATGAGCAGTTCTTC
TRBJ1-5,TRBD1,NA,TRBV13,CASSLGTGNQPRHF,TGTGCCAGCAGCTTGGGGACAGGGAATCAGCCCCGGCATTTT
TRBJ2-6,NA,NA,TRBV28,CASSIDRRRAGANVLTF,TGTGCCAGCAGTATAGATCGGCGCAGGGCTGGGGCCAACGTCCTGACTTTC
TRBJ2-1,TRBD1,many,TRBV6-1,CASGAGTGSYNEQFF,TGTGCCAGCGGGGCCGGGACAGGGTCCTACAATGAGCAGTTCTTC
TRBJ1-2,TRBD1,few,TRBV28,CASSLKGQNYGYTF,TGTGCCAGCAGTTTAAAGGGACAGAACTATGGCTACACCTTC
TRBJ2-3,NA,NA,TRBV27,CASSLLTHGRPNTQYF,TGTGCCAGCAGTTTACTAACCCACGGACGGCCCAATACGCAGTATTTT
TRBJ2-5,TRBD2,few,TRBV5-1,CASSLTSGGLQETQYF,TGCGCCAGCAGCCTGACTAGCGGGGGACTCCAAGAGACCCAGTACTTC
TRBJ2-4,TRBD2,many,TRBV15,CATSKGGSGNRGGIQYF,TGTGCCACCAGCAAGGGGGGTAGCGGGAATCGTGGAGGCATTCAGTACTTC
TRBJ2-3,TRBD1,many,TRBV5-1,CASDRALSTDTQYF,TGCGCCAGCGACAGGGCCCTAAGTACAGATACGCAGTATTTT
TRBJ2-7,NA,many,TRBV20-1,CSAREFISIGVEQYF,TGCAGTGCTAGAGAATTCATAAGCATTGGGGTCGAGCAGTACTTC
TRBJ1-6,TRBD1,NA,TRBV6-2/TRBV6-3,CASSFPGGYSPLHF,TGTGCCAGCAGTTTCCCAGGGGGCTATTCACCCCTCCACTTT
TRBJ1-2,NA,many,TRBV5-1,CASSFDGDYGYTF,TGCGCCAGCAGCTTCGACGGCGACTATGGCTACACCTTC
TRBJ2-1,NA,many,TRBV7-2,CASSLDQVYNEQFF,TGTGCCAGCAGCTTAGATCAGGTTTACAATGAGCAGTTCTTC
TRBJ1-2,NA,NA,TRBV28,CASSLHQGRAYGYTF,TGTGCCAGCAGTTTACATCAGGGGCGCGCCTATGGCTACACCTTC
TRBJ2-7,TRBD2,many,TRBV5-1,CASGPGTSGSYEQYF,TGCGCCAGCGGTCCCGGGACTAGCGGGAGCTACGAGCAGTACTTC
TRBJ2-1,TRBD2,many,TRBV13,CASSPPLGLAGGEQFF,TGTGCCAGCAGCCCGCCTCTAGGGCTAGCGGGTGGTGAGCAGTTCTTC
TRBJ2-7,TRBD1,many,TRBV28,CASSLYTPTGLRYEQYF,TGTGCCAGCAGTTTATATACACCGACAGGGCTCAGGTACGAGCAGTACTTC
TRBJ2-1,NA,NA,TRBV20-1,CSARRGSNSYNEQFF,TGCAGTGCTAGGAGGGGCAGTAACTCCTACAATGAGCAGTTCTTC
TRBJ2-4,NA,few,TRBV19,CASSMTGQGDIQYF,TGTGCCAGTAGTATGACGGGGCAAGGCGACATTCAGTACTTC
TRBJ2-7,TRBD1,NA,TRBV18,CASSQSPRQGNEQYF,TGTGCCAGCTCCCAAAGCCCGCGACAGGGAAACGAGCAGTACTTC
TRBJ1-5,NA,many,TRBV3-1,CASSYGLNQPQHF,TGTGCCAGCAGCTACGGTTTGAATCAGCCCCAGCATTTT
TRBJ2-7,TRBD2,many,TRBV12-3/TRBV12-4,CASGTSGKYEQYF,TGTGCCAGCGGGACTAGCGGGAAGTACGAGCAGTACTTC
TRBJ2-5,TRBD1,many,TRBV28,CASSTLRTGQETQYF,TGTGCCAGCAGTACACTCAGGACAGGACAAGAAACCCAGTACTTC
TRBJ2-2,NA,many,TRBV11-2,CASSFWGDTGELFF,TGTGCCAGCAGCTTTTGGGGGGACACCGGGGAGCTGTTTTTT
TRBJ2-7,NA,many,TRBV4-1,CASSFRTAAYEQYF,TGCGCCAGCAGCTTTCGAACGGCGGCTTACGAGCAGTACTTC
TRBJ2-5,NA,few,TRBV7-2,CASSLDSNRRQETQYF,TGTGCCAGCAGCTTAGACAGCAACAGGCGACAAGAGACCCAGTACTTC
TRBJ1-3,NA,many,TRBV2,CASTFSDSASGNTIYF,TGTGCCAGCACTTTCAGCGACAGTGCGTCTGGAAACACCATATATTTT
TRBJ1-1,TRBD1,once,TRBV7-6,CASSRMDDRGSEAFF,TGTGCCAGCAGCCGCATGGATGACAGGGGGAGTGAAGCTTTCTTT
TRBJ2-1,NA,NA,TRBV5-1,CANSLPVDSYNEQFF,TGCGCCAACAGCCTGCCGGTGGACTCCTACAATGAGCAGTTCTTC
TRBJ2-1,TRBD2,few,TRBV6-2/TRBV6-3,CASSYARGLAGANEQFF,TGTGCCAGCAGTTACGCGAGGGGACTAGCGGGGGCCAATGAGCAGTTCTTC
TRBJ2-3,NA,NA,TRBV5-1,CASAIHPSGSTDTQYF,TGCGCCAGCGCGATCCACCCCTCAGGGAGCACAGATACGCAGTATTTT
TRBJ2-7,TRBD1,many,TRBV3-1,CASSDRGISYEQYF,TGTGCCAGCTCGGACAGGGGAATTTCCTACGAGCAGTACTTC
TRBJ2-3,TRBD2,many,TRBV12-3/TRBV12-4,CASGRAGARTDTQYF,TGTGCCAGTGGGAGGGCGGGAGCCCGCACAGATACGCAGTATTTT
TRBJ1-3,NA,few,TRBV5-6,CASSLEGLTAGNTIYF,TGTGCCAGCAGCTTGGAGGGACTCACCGCTGGAAACACCATATATTTT
TRBJ2-6,NA,many,TRBV5-1,CASSLIVSGANVLTF,TGCGCCAGCAGCTTGATAGTCTCTGGGGCCAACGTCCTGACTTTC
TRBJ2-7,NA,few,TRBV12-3/TRBV12-4,CASSLIGQGLSEQYF,TGTGCCAGCAGTTTAATCGGGCAGGGTTTGAGCGAGCAGTACTTC
TRBJ2-2,NA,NA,TRBV14,CASSPRGWTALTGELFF,TGTGCCAGCAGCCCCCGGGGGTGGACAGCACTCACCGGGGAGCTGTTTTTT
TRBJ1-1,NA,once,TRBV20-1,CSARDQGWLGPFTNTEAFF,TGCAGTGCTAGAGATCAGGGGTGGTTAGGGCCCTTTACGAACACTGAAGCTTTCTTT
TRBJ2-2,NA,few,TRBV7-2,CASSSGGRNGELFF,TGTGCCAGCAGCTCGGGGGGCCGGAACGGGGAGCTGTTTTTT
TRBJ2-5,NA,NA,TRBV6-1,CASFGGSETQYF,TGTGCCAGCTTTGGGGGTTCGGAGACCCAGTACTTC
TRBJ2-7,TRBD2,few,TRBV19,CASSILPGLGSYEQYF,TGTGCCAGTTCAATTTTACCGGGACTAGGGTCCTACGAGCAGTACTTC
TRBJ2-1,NA,many,TRBV9,CASSVGERDNEQFF,TGTGCCAGCAGCGTAGGTGAGCGGGACAATGAGCAGTTCTTC
TRBJ1-5,NA,many,TRBV20-1,CSARDVTLYSNQPQHF,TGCAGTGCTAGAGATGTAACACTTTATAGCAATCAGCCCCAGCATTTT
TRBJ2-1,TRBD2,many,TRBV3-1,CASSSRTSAQFF,TGTGCCAGCAGCTCCCGGACTAGCGCGCAGTTCTTC
TRBJ2-1,NA,once,TRBV29-1,CSVQNLNEQFF,TGCAGCGTCCAAAACCTCAATGAGCAGTTCTTC
TRBJ1-1,NA,once,TRBV2,CASSEYPGLGTEAFF,TGTGCCAGCAGTGAATACCCAGGGCTCGGCACTGAAGCTTTCTTT
TRBJ1-6,NA,many,TRBV20-1,CSARGTESSYNSPLHF,TGCAGTGCTAGGGGGACGGAGAGCTCCTATAATTCACCCCTCCACTTT
TRBJ1-2,TRBD1,many,TRBV6-1,CASSSDWTGRHGYTF,TGTGCCAGCAGCTCCGATTGGACAGGGCGGCATGGCTACACCTTC
TRBJ2-2,NA,few,TRBV7-2,CASSRTGRGTGELFF,TGTGCCAGCAGTCGGACGGGCAGGGGCACCGGGGAGCTGTTTTTT
TRBJ1-1,NA,many,TRBV28,CASSQPSHNTEAFF,TGTGCCAGCAGTCAACCGTCTCATAACACTGAAGCTTTCTTT
TRBJ2-7,NA,NA,TRBV5-1,CASSHRDLGEQYF,TGCGCCAGCAGCCACAGGGATTTGGGCGAGCAGTACTTC
TRBJ2-5,NA,many,TRBV7-9,CASSLDRDTQETQYF,TGTGCCAGCAGCTTAGATCGAGACACCCAAGAGACCCAGTACTTC
TRBJ2-7,TRBD1,many,TRBV7-2,CASSIRDRLSYEQYF,TGTGCCAGCAGCATCCGGGACAGGCTCTCCTACGAGCAGTACTTC
TRBJ1-4,TRBD1,many,TRBV30,CAWSTGTATNEKLFF,TGTGCCTGGAGTACCGGGACAGCAACTAATGAAAAACTGTTTTTT